This TCR beta chain was identified during a study of T cell repertoires in cytomegalovirus infection. Whole-study context: Public TCR beta signature analysis indicated the presence of both CMV infection and matching HLA type.

TCRdb processed the reads anew with MiXCR; each CDR3 protein has one entry. The table has about 740,000 distinct CDR3 sequences, 35% seen once. This clonotype occurred a few times. What it binds is not known. Study conclusions and caveats: Individuals carrying CMV plus the relevant HLA were identified by cumulative frequency of public TCR beta families. Dominating the ex vivo response were TCR beta clonotypes that were CMV-specific and HLA-C-restricted.

Trimming pared 6 bases from V and 4 bases from J, leaving 22 bases between. This CDR3 comprises 17 residues. This receptor was identified in a human donor in good health (CMV status not recorded). Some clones in this sample may be carry-over from other donors' samples. The sequencing sample was made of PBMCs. The chain uses TRBV12-3 or TRBV12-4 and TRBJ1-3; D remains ambiguous. CDR3 protein: CASRAGSSGLGGNTIYF. The CDR3 region has the DNA TGTGCCAGCAGGGCGGGATCTTCTGGGCTAGGCGGAAACACCATATATTTT.